These T cell receptor beta chains were read from a single sample in a study of blood T cell repertoires in COVID-19. Profiled with immunoSEQ multiplex PCR; TCRdb holds only in-frame clones, not every one. This table holds hundreds of thousands of clones, 80% to 95% found once. Sequenced input: peripheral blood. These receptors were taken from a man in his 60s with COVID-19, enrolled during active disease. The CDR3 runs from the conserved cysteine through the conserved F or W. The D gene is left open where the match is weak. The size field is filled for only some rows; it gives once, few, many or a size class.

j_call clone_size d_call v_call cdr3_nt cdr3_aa
TRBJ2-5 few TRBD1 TRBV7-9 TGTGCCAGCAGCTTTGGGACAGGGGCGGACCAAGAGACCCAGTACTTC CASSFGTGADQETQYF
TRBJ1-2 . . TRBV4-3 TGCGCCAGCAGCCAAGTCCTCGTCGGTTCCCCCGGTGGCTACACCTTC CASSQVLVGSPGGYTF
TRBJ1-6 . TRBD1 TRBV7-2 TGTGCCAGCAGCTTATCCTTCGGACAGGGCAATTCACCCCTCCACTTT CASSLSFGQGNSPLHF
TRBJ2-2 . TRBD2 TRBV28 TGTGCCAGCAGTTCTAGCGGGAGCTGGAACACCGGGGAGCTGTTTTTT CASSSSGSWNTGELFF
TRBJ2-4 . . TRBV4-1 TGCGCCAGCAGCCGTAGCGAAAACATTCAGTACTTC CASSRSENIQYF
TRBJ2-5 . TRBD2 TRBV4-2 TGTGCCAGCAGCCAAGATATTTCTCTCGGAGCGGGGGGGTACGAAGAGACCCAGTACTTC CASSQDISLGAGGYEETQYF
TRBJ2-2 . . TRBV7-9 TGTGCCAGCAGCCCCGGGGCGGGGCTGGCCGGGGAGCTGTTTTTT CASSPGAGLAGELFF
TRBJ1-1 . . TRBV7-9 TGTGCCAGCAGCTTGCAGAGGGTTTTGAACACTGAAGCTTTCTTT CASSLQRVLNTEAFF
TRBJ2-2 once TRBD2 TRBV19 TGTGCCAGTAGTCCGGGGGGTGGGTACACCGGGGAGCTGTTTTTT CASSPGGGYTGELFF
TRBJ2-7 . TRBD2 TRBV3-1/TRBV3-2 TGTGCCAGCAGCCCCCTCGAAAGGGCGGGAGGCTCCCACGAGCAGTACTTC CASSPLERAGGSHEQYF
TRBJ2-7 . . TRBV10-3 TGTGCCATCAGTGATACGGGGGGCGTTAAAACCTACGAGCAGTACTTC CAISDTGGVKTYEQYF
TRBJ2-7 . TRBD2 TRBV28 TGTGCCAGCAAGACTAGCGGCTCCTACGAGCAGTACTTC CASKTSGSYEQYF
TRBJ1-2 . . TRBV25-1 TGTGCCAGCAGTCCTACTACAGGGTTCGGAGGCTACACCTTC CASSPTTGFGGYTF
TRBJ1-2 . TRBD1 TRBV30 TGTGCCTGGAGTGTAGGGACAGCTAACTATGGCTACACCTTC CAWSVGTANYGYTF
TRBJ2-5 . . TRBV5-1 TGCGCCAGCAGGATCACACAGGAAGAGACCCAGTACTTC CASRITQEETQYF
TRBJ1-1 . . TRBV6-5 TGTGCCAGCAGGGCGAGGGTTAACACTGAAGCTTTCTTT CASRARVNTEAFF
TRBJ2-3 . . TRBV29-1 TGCAGCGTTGAAGGATGGGCGGATACGCAGTATTTT CSVEGWADTQYF
TRBJ2-2 . TRBD1 TRBV10-2 TGCGCCAGCGACAGGGTAGGGAACACCGGGGAGCTGTTTTTT CASDRVGNTGELFF
TRBJ1-1 . . TRBV5-8 TGTGCCAGCAGCTTGGATCGGGACACCTATTTGGGCACTGAAGCTTTCTTT CASSLDRDTYLGTEAFF
TRBJ2-2 . . TRBV6-5 TGTGCCAGCAGTTATAGGCCCCGGGGGACCGGGGAGCTGTTTTTT CASSYRPRGTGELFF
TRBJ1-6 . TRBD1 TRBV9 TGTGCCAGCAGCTTAAGGACAGGGGATAATTCACCCCTCCACTTT CASSLRTGDNSPLHF
TRBJ1-4 . . TRBV29-1 TGCAGCGTTGAGAGCAGGCGGGGGGAAAAACTGTTTTTT CSVESRRGEKLFF
TRBJ2-7 once TRBD1 TRBV19 TGTGCCAGTAGTATAGCGTCGACAGGGCCGTATGACGAGCAGTACTTC CASSIASTGPYDEQYF
TRBJ2-1 . . TRBV3-1/TRBV3-2 TGTGCCAGCAGCCAAGTGTGGAGGGGAGGTGAGCAGTTCTTC CASSQVWRGGEQFF
TRBJ2-3 . TRBD2 TRBV5-1 TGCGCCAGCAGCCGGGGGGGTTATTCTAGCACAGATACGCAGTATTTT CASSRGGYSSTDTQYF
TRBJ1-1 . . TRBV5-1 TGCGCCAGCAGCTTGGCCGGCAGGGCAAGCACTGAAGCTTTCTTT CASSLAGRASTEAFF
TRBJ2-1 . . TRBV19 TGTGCCAGTAGTATAGCCCCGACTAGTCGAGAGCAGTTCTTC CASSIAPTSREQFF
TRBJ2-7 . . TRBV5-4 TGTGCCAGCAGCTTGGTACGGGGAGACCCCTACGAGCAGTACTTC CASSLVRGDPYEQYF
TRBJ2-5 . . TRBV4-3 TGCGCCAGCAGCCAAGACTCAGGGGTGGGTGAGACCCAGTACTTC CASSQDSGVGETQYF
TRBJ1-2 . . TRBV3-1/TRBV3-2 TGTGCCAGCAGCCAAGACAGGGTTGGCTACACCTTC CASSQDRVGYTF
TRBJ2-7 few . TRBV7-2 TGTGCCAGCAGCTTAGCCGGGACTTCCCAATACGAGCAGTACTTC CASSLAGTSQYEQYF
TRBJ2-2 . TRBD2 TRBV19 TGTGCCAGTACCATTAGCGGGAGTATCACCGGGGAGCTGTTTTTT CASTISGSITGELFF
TRBJ1-1 . . TRBV29-1 TGCAGCGTTGCCACGATAAGCGTAACTGAAGCTTTCTTT CSVATISVTEAFF
TRBJ1-2 . TRBD1 TRBV9 TGTGCCAGCAGCGTAGGGACAGGGGGCGCCTATGGCTACACCTTC CASSVGTGGAYGYTF
TRBJ2-1 . . TRBV27 TGTGCCAGCGCATTAGAGGCCAGGGCACCGACTAGAGTATACAATGAGCAGTTCTTC CASALEARAPTRVYNEQFF
TRBJ2-7 . TRBD1 TRBV6-6 TGTGCCAGCAGTAACGGACAGGGGAATTCTCGCTACGAGCAGTACTTC CASSNGQGNSRYEQYF
TRBJ1-1 . . TRBV6-6 TGTGCCAGCAGACTCTCCCTAACCCAGAACACTGAAGCTTTCTTT CASRLSLTQNTEAFF
TRBJ1-6 . TRBD1 TRBV5-4 TGTGCCAGCAACGGACAGGGGAGATTCTATAATTCACCCCTCCACTTT CASNGQGRFYNSPLHF
TRBJ2-2 . . TRBV7-3 TGTGCCAGCAGCACAGGGAATTTAGCCGGGGAGCTGTTTTTT CASSTGNLAGELFF
TRBJ2-1 . TRBD2 TRBV19 TGTGCCAGTAGTATTGGCCTAGCGGGATTTAATGAGCAGTTCTTC CASSIGLAGFNEQFF
TRBJ2-6 . . TRBV5-1 TGCGCCAGCAGCGAGGGGACACGGCTCTCTGGGGCCAACGTCCTGACTTTC CASSEGTRLSGANVLTF
TRBJ2-5 . . TRBV5-1 TGCGCCAGCAGCCCCGGGCAGGGGACCCAGTACTTC CASSPGQGTQYF
TRBJ2-7 once . TRBV10-3 TGTGCCATCAGTGAGCCTCGGGAAACTAACTACGAGCAGTACTTC CAISEPRETNYEQYF
TRBJ1-4 . TRBD1 TRBV11-2 TGTGCCAGCAGCTCAGGGGGGTCTAATGAAAAACTGTTTTTT CASSSGGSNEKLFF
TRBJ1-1 . . TRBV4-3 TGCGCCAGCAGCCAAACCGACAGAGACACTGAAGCTTTCTTT CASSQTDRDTEAFF
TRBJ1-2 . . TRBV6-5 TGTGCCAGCACCGACAGAGTATATGGCTACACCTTC CASTDRVYGYTF
TRBJ2-5 once TRBD1 TRBV19 TGTGCCAGCCAACCCAGGGGGCTAGAGACCCAGTACTTC CASQPRGLETQYF
TRBJ1-4 . . TRBV6-6 TGTGCCACCCTCCGTAGCGACTCCAGGGAAAAACTGTTTTTT CATLRSDSREKLFF
TRBJ1-2 . . TRBV29-1 TGCAGCGTTGATTATCCGGAGGCTGTCTATGGCTACACCTTC CSVDYPEAVYGYTF
TRBJ1-4 . TRBD1 TRBV27 TGTGCCAGCAGGCGGACAGGGGCTGGGGTAAAACTGTTTTTT CASRRTGAGVKLFF
TRBJ2-2 . TRBD2 TRBV7-9 TGTGCCAGCAGCTCGGGACTAGCGGGAGATAGAACCGGGGAGCTGTTTTTT CASSSGLAGDRTGELFF
TRBJ1-1 . . TRBV7-3 TGTGCCAGCAGCGTTGACAGAAACACTGAAGCTTTCTTT CASSVDRNTEAFF
TRBJ2-2 . TRBD2 TRBV19 TGTGCCAGTAGTATGCATACTAGCGGGGGGGACACCGGGGAGCTGTTTTTT CASSMHTSGGDTGELFF
TRBJ1-2 . TRBD1 TRBV7-2 TGTGCCAGCAGCTTAGTCTCAGGGGGCGACTATGGCTACACCTTC CASSLVSGGDYGYTF
TRBJ2-7 few . TRBV6-6 TGTGCCAGCAGCCTTAGGCAGGGCTCCGAGCAGTACTTC CASSLRQGSEQYF